A single sample gave rise to the 23 T cell receptor beta chains below, sequenced in a study of persistence of HIV-infected CD4 T cells. No cognate antigen is known for these TCRs. Lysates of CMV-infected fibroblasts at around 10 ug/mL stimulated these cells. Memory cells lacking CD40L and CD69 with high CD45RO were sorted. The immunoSEQ assay was version 4, run in survey mode. Here immunoSEQ multiplex PCR was the method, and the copy in TCRdb shows in-frame clones only, minus some. The sample comprises about 37,000 clones, more than 70% of which are singletons, and 1.6% rests with the top ten. Material: CD4+ T cells sorted from PBMCs after approximately 20-hour stimulation, obtained from a patient who received antiretroviral therapy. The origin of the receptors is an adult man with HIV who was CMV-seropositive.

The V call is TRBV25-1, the J call TRBJ1-5, with D tentatively TRBD1 (5 bases). V lost 1 base, J lost 7 bases, and 14 bases lay in between. Germline V CDR1 and CDR2: MGHDK, SYGVNS. The CDR3 totals 15 residues. Written as DNA, the CDR3 is TGTGCCAGCAGTGAATCTCTGGGGGGAGAGCAGCCCCAGCATTTT. It yields the protein CASSESLGGEQPQHF.

The chain links TRBV7-6 to TRBJ2-1, with D hard to call. V gave up 3 bases and J gave up 0 bases, with 9 bases separating them. This CDR3 spans 15 amino acids. The germline CDR1 and CDR2 sequences are SGHVS and FNYEAQ. The CDR3 region is CASSLERYSYNEQFF. The CDR3 DNA reads TGTGCCAGCAGCTTGGAACGGTACTCCTACAATGAGCAGTTCTTC.

The chain links TRBV11-3 to TRBJ1-1, with D possibly being TRBD1 (6 bases). This CDR3 region has 13 residues. V was trimmed by 4 bases and J by 2 bases, leaving 8 bases between them. Germline CDR1 and CDR2: SGHNT and YENEEA. The CDR3 is CASSWTANTEAFF. As DNA, the CDR3 is TGTGCCAGCAGCTGGACAGCAAACACTGAAGCTTTCTTT.

This clone was seen a single time. The genes are TRBV12-3 or TRBV12-4 and TRBJ1-1; D is possibly TRBD1 (6 bases). The CDR3 is 13 residues long. Trimming cost V 7 bases and J 2 bases, with 11 bases left between them. CDR3 amino acids: CASTDRSNTEAFF. DNA for the CDR3: TGTGCCAGCACCGACAGGTCTAACACTGAAGCTTTCTTT.

The V and J genes are TRBV5-8 and TRBJ2-3; D unresolved. From germline, CDR1 is SGHTS and CDR2 YDEGEE. V lost 4 bases to trimming and J lost 6 bases, with 12 bases between them. This CDR3 region has 13 residues. The CDR3 DNA follows: TGTGCCAGCAGCCATTTTCCGCAGGATACGCAGTATTTT. As protein: CASSHFPQDTQYF.

The rearrangement links TRBV10-2 to TRBJ2-4; D not resolved. The CDR3 has 15 amino acids. Germline CDR1 WSHSY, CDR2 SAAADI. V lost 4 bases and J 0 bases, leaving 10 bases between the germline ends. CDR3 coding DNA: TGCGCCAGCAGTGCCCCTCACCTAGCCAAAAACATTCAGTACTTC. Residues: CASSAPHLAKNIQYF.

The chain combines TRBV5-6 with TRBJ2-1, with D perhaps given as TRBD1 or TRBD2 (5 bases each). V was cut by 4 bases and J by 6 bases, with 11 bases left in between. Germline loops: CDR1 SGHDT, CDR2 YYEEEE. The CDR3 has 13 residues. CDR3 DNA sequence: TGTGCCAGCAGCAGGGACGACCCCAATGAGCAGTTCTTC. Translation gives CASSRDDPNEQFF.

The chain employs TRBV9 and TRBJ2-3; weak D call: TRBD1 (6 bases). Trimming left V 5 bases short and J 2 bases short, with 18 bases between. CDR1 and CDR2 (germline): SGDLS, YYNGEE. The CDR3 runs 16 residues. CDR3 in DNA: TGTGCCAGCAGTCCTACGGGACACGGTGCCACAGATACGCAGTATTTT. Its protein is CASSPTGHGATDTQYF.

This sequence joins TRBV19 and TRBJ1-1; 10 positions agree with TRBD1. Germline loops: CDR1 LNHDA, CDR2 SQIVND (reference sequence). This CDR3 region has 14 residues. V was pared by 9 bases and J by 6 bases, with 10 bases of the junction left unmatched. The CDR3 DNA sequence: TGTGCCAGCAAACTGACGGGACAGGGGTCTGAAGCTTTCTTT. It is translated as CASKLTGQGSEAFF. Full variable domain (outside the CDR3, taken from reference TRBV19 and TRBJ1-1): DGGITQSPKYLFRKEGQNVTLSCEQNLNHDAMYWYRQDPGQGLRLIYYSQIVNDFQKGDIAEGYSVSREKKESFPLTVTSAQKNPTAFYLCASKLTGQGSEAFFGQGTRLTVV.

This clone rates as medium-sized. The CDR3 region is CAINSGTVTGELFF. The CDR3 nucleotides read TGTGCCATCAATTCCGGGACAGTGACCGGGGAGCTGTTTTTT. J is TRBJ2-2 and V is TRBV10-3; TRBD1 matches 7 bases. Germline CDR1 reads ENHRY; CDR2 reads SYGVKD. V was pared by 7 bases and J by 5 bases, with 7 bases of the junction left unmatched. This CDR3 is 14 amino acids long.

The chain links TRBV10-3 to TRBJ1-2; D gene unclear. CDR1 and CDR2 from the germline V gene are ENHRY and SYGVKD. V lost 1 base, J lost 8 bases, and 5 bases lay in between. This CDR3 spans 11 amino acids. This CDR3 reads CAISEWRGYTF. The CDR3 DNA is TGTGCCATCAGTGAGTGGCGCGGCTACACCTTC.

This clone was seen only a few times. The chain recombines TRBV7-8 with TRBJ1-1; D uncertain. The CDR3 consists of 14 residues. Germline V gene lookup returns CDR1 SGHVS and CDR2 FQNEAQ. V was cut by 1 base and J by 2 bases, with 8 bases left in between. Here the CDR3 reads CASSLDWVNTEAFF. The CDR3 DNA reads as TGTGCCAGCAGCTTAGATTGGGTAAACACTGAAGCTTTCTTT.

The chain has TRBV5-1 and TRBJ1-2; perhaps TRBD1 as D (5 bases). The germline V gene has CDR1 SGHRS and CDR2 YFSETQ. The V end was cut by 0 bases, the J end by 0 bases, with 9 bases between. This CDR3 comprises 15 residues. CDR3: CASSLGQSTNYGYTF. The CDR3 DNA follows: TGCGCCAGCAGCTTGGGACAGTCGACTAACTATGGCTACACCTTC.

The CDR3 coding sequence is TGTGCCAGCAGTTACTTACGGGGGGCCTACGAGCAGTACTTC. It translates to CASSYLRGAYEQYF. The chain couples TRBV6-5 to TRBJ2-7; 7 nucleotides line up with TRBD2. The junction had 2 bases not matched to a gene; V was cut back by 1 base and J by 2 bases. There are 14 residues in the CDR3. Germline-derived CDR1 and CDR2 are MNHEY and SVGAGI.

The J gene is TRBJ2-1, the V gene TRBV6-4; 12 nucleotides align to TRBD1. CDR3 length equals 14 residues. Germline lookup yields CDR1 MRHNA and CDR2 SNTAGT. V shed 5 bases, J shed 5 bases, and the junction held 1 base outside the gene matches. DNA for the CDR3: TGTGCCAGCAGTCGGGACAGGGGGCACAATGAGCAGTTCTTC. Amino acids: CASSRDRGHNEQFF.

V and J are TRBV28 and TRBJ1-2; tentatively, D is TRBD1 (6 bases). Germline V gives CDR1 MDHEN, CDR2 SYDVKM. This CDR3 spans 14 amino acids. Trimming removed 10 bases at V and 4 bases at J, with 19 bases between. CDR3 loop: CAIQLGGAGYGYTF. In DNA, the CDR3 is TGTGCCATCCAACTGGGGGGGGCGGGCTATGGCTACACCTTC.

The gene calls are TRBV24-1 and TRBJ1-2; D gene unclear. The germline V gene has CDR1 KGHDR and CDR2 SFDVKD. This CDR3 comprises 13 residues. V lost 3 bases, J lost 8 bases, and 12 bases lay in between. CDR3 sequence reads: CATSDPGRWGYTF. CDR3 nucleotide sequence: TGTGCCACCAGTGATCCAGGACGATGGGGCTACACCTTC.

The chain joins TRBV28 to TRBJ2-4, with D maybe TRBD1 (6 bases). The V end lost 8 bases, the J end lost 9 bases, and 14 bases lay between the germline ends. The length of the CDR3 is 12 residues. Germline CDR1 is MDHEN and CDR2 is SYDVKM. The DNA of the CDR3 is TGTGCCAGCCATACAGGGATCGGCATTCAGTACTTC. This translates into CASHTGIGIQYF.

The chain links TRBV7-6 to TRBJ1-5; D unresolved. Trimming took off 3 bases at V and 1 base at J, with 13 bases between the two ends. The CDR3 is made up of 16 amino acids. The germline V gene has CDR1 SGHVS and CDR2 FNYEAQ. The CDR3 DNA reads as TGTGCCAGCAGCTTGTCCCGTGTACAGAGCAATCAGCCCCAGCATTTT. Residues: CASSLSRVQSNQPQHF.

V gene TRBV5-1 combines with J gene TRBJ2-7, with D perhaps matching TRBD1 (6 bases). This CDR3 region has 14 residues. The V end was cut by 4 bases, the J end by 7 bases, with 18 bases between. Germline values: CDR1 SGHRS, CDR2 YFSETQ. The CDR3 is CASSNGLGAKEQYF. The CDR3 DNA sequence: TGCGCCAGCAGCAACGGGCTGGGGGCGAAAGAGCAGTACTTC.

V gene TRBV3-1 (or the pseudogene TRBV3-2) combines with J gene TRBJ1-4; weak D call: TRBD1 (6 bases). In germline, CDR1 is LGHDT, CDR2 YNNKEL (reference sequence). The CDR3 extends over 16 amino acids. The V and J ends lost 4 bases and 4 bases respectively, with 16 bases between them. CDR3 DNA sequence: TGTGCCAGCAGCCTTCAGCAGGGGTGGGGTAATGAAAAACTGTTTTTT. The encoded protein is CASSLQQGWGNEKLFF.

The chain couples TRBV5-1 to TRBJ1-3; 10 bases fit TRBD1. CDR1 SGHRS and CDR2 YFSETQ come from the germline V gene. CDR3 size: 18 residues. V gave up 3 bases and J gave up 0 bases; unmatched junction bases: 9. CDR3 residues: CASSSPPGQGGSGNTIYF. The CDR3 DNA reads TGCGCCAGCAGCTCACCTCCTGGACAGGGGGGCTCTGGAAACACCATATATTTT.

The J gene is TRBJ2-3, the V gene TRBV7-3; 8 bases match TRBD2. The CDR3 loop spans 14 amino acids. CDR1 SGHTA and CDR2 FQGTGA come from the germline V gene. J was trimmed by 4 bases and V by 3 bases; bases with no gene match: 3. The CDR3 protein is CASSFSGASDTQYF. The CDR3 DNA sequence: TGTGCCAGCAGCTTTAGCGGGGCCTCAGATACGCAGTATTTT.